The present TCR beta chain was sequenced within a study of T cells in localized non-small cell lung cancer. Study-level findings and limits: Turning up in adjacent lung were a median approximately 58 of the top 100 tumor clones. Blood T cell density predicted longer survival; adjacent-lung clonality, shorter.

Clones were sequenced by immunoSEQ multiplex PCR, and TCRdb holds only the in-frame ones, with some missing. The sample contains 15,000 to 20,000 clones, approximately 80% of which appear only once. This CDR3 has 13 amino acids. The ends were cut back, 1 base at V and 6 bases at J, with 7 bases in the middle. Germline CDR1 and CDR2: LNHDA and SQIVND (reference sequence). On this clone: Its antigen remains unidentified.

This sequence was found in an older male donor with stage I lung adenocarcinoma. The J gene is TRBJ2-1, the V gene TRBV19; D is undetermined. The sample in question was peripheral blood, obtained before any cancer treatment. CDR3 in DNA: TGTGCCAGTAGTATAGCACCCTCCAATGAGCAGTTCTTC. Translating it yields CASSIAPSNEQFF.